The clone carrying this T cell receptor beta chain was counted a few times. Its specificity is not known. Stated treatment: approximately 9-day PBMC culture with coronavirus spike peptide pools or control peptides (ViraFEST assay). The data belong to a study of vaccination and CD4 T cells after COVID-19. Cultured CD4+ T cell DNA was sequenced using the Oncomine TCR Beta short-read assay. Extraction of genomic DNA was performed on cultured CD4+ T cells. MiXCR was run by TCRdb on the PCR reads, yielding one entry per CDR3 protein. The sample lists about 12,000 distinct CDR3 sequences; 45% to 50% were seen once. Germline V gives CDR1 SGHRS, CDR2 YFSETQ. V gave up 0 bases and J gave up 9 bases; unmatched junction bases: 5. CDR3 length: 14 amino acids.

Sequenced: CD4+ T cells from blood, cultured in vitro. The receptor comes from a human donor who had recovered from COVID-19. The V gene is TRBV5-1, the J gene TRBJ1-2, with 10 bases matching TRBD1. The CDR3 spells CASSLDGTGDRYTF. CDR3 in DNA: TGCGCCAGCAGCTTGGATGGGACAGGGGACCGCTACACCTTC.